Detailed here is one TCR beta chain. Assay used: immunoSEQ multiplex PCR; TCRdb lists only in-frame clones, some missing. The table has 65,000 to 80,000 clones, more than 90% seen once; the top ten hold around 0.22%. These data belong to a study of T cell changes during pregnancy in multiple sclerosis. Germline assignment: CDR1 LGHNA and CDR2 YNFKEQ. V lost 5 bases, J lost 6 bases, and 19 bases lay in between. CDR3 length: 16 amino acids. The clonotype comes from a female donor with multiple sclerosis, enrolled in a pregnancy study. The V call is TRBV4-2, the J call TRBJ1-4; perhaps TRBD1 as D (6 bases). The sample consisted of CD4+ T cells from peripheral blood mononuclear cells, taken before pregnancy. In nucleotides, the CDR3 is TGTGCCAGCAGCTCCCGCCTGGCGGGGGCGTATGAAAAACTGTTTTTT. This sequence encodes CASSSRLAGAYEKLFF.